The present TCR beta chain was sequenced within a study of cytomegalovirus exposure and HLA in healthy donors (dated by TCRdb to 2016 to 2017). Looking at the study overall: A later analysis indicated that the 95 to 150 validation repertoires were generated on the platform also employed for the 650 to 850 repertoires of the first cohort. A separate validation cohort of 100 to 150 different subjects was used in addition to the approximately 670-subject first cohort. The study was designed to test whether signatures of past pathogen exposure could be identified by cataloging public T cell receptors. To predict cytomegalovirus infection status, the study combined high-throughput TCR immunosequencing, statistical association of individual TCRs with disease status, and machine learning.

The donors were included in the validation cohort of 120 subjects, a group kept apart from the approximately 690-subject first cohort. Overall study outcomes, separate from this receptor: In both the original and validation cohorts, the classifier was reported to diagnose cytomegalovirus status with high specificity and sensitivity. A total of fewer than 200 TCR beta chains were listed by the study as associated with cytomegalovirus. A later analysis found that TCRs clustered in the first cohort also tended to co-occur in the roughly 120 validation repertoires, with approximately 95% of cluster scores above 0. A few of the identified cytomegalovirus-associated TCR beta chains were confirmed in vitro to be specific for cytomegalovirus antigens. A later analysis lacked HLA typing for the validation cohort, so it scored co-occurrence in that cohort across all 110 or so repertoires. According to the authors, the approach could potentially be generalized to other disease states and immunological phenotypes. Across donors, most TCR sequences were observed very rarely, whereas some public TCRs were present in many individuals.

The method behind the library was the immunoSEQ multiplex PCR assay. The study's processing was this. A statistical classification framework was built to diagnose cytomegalovirus status from the catalog of TCR beta chain sequences. Held by TCRdb, this immuneACCESS table contains in-frame sequences only and omits some clones. Under half of the omission traces to an unresolved V gene where checked; the cause of the rest is unknown. V and J calls and clone size come straight from that table; D and trimming were deduced from the DNA. The sample has around 160,000 clones on record, around four fifths of them singletons. 2% to 2.5% of the sample is in the top ten clones. Concerning this clone: Its cognate antigen has yet to be identified. No much larger clone is present one base from it, and per-base qualities are unavailable. The sample carries other DNA sequences with the same CDR3.

The CDR3 measures 13 amino acids from cysteine to phenylalanine. Just the 39-base CDR3 DNA is kept, in frame starting at base 1. V ends up 6 bases short and J 3 bases short, with an unmatched junction base count of 4. CDR1 and CDR2 (WNHNN, SYGVQD) derive from the germline V gene (reference sequence). This clonotype originated in a young man in good health and CMV-seropositive. Sequencing input: PBMCs. The chain couples TRBV10-1 to TRBJ1-2; the central 7 bases match TRBD1. Here the CDR3 is given as CASSGDRDYGYTF. The DNA sequence follows: TGCGCCAGCAGCGGCGACAGGGACTATGGCTACACCTTC.